This T cell receptor (beta chain) was captured in a study of shared clonotypes between healthy human individuals (dated by TCRdb to between 2020 and 2021). Describing the broader study: A couple of women and a few men aged 18 to 49 years were included in the cohort. For each donor, CD4 naive and CD4 memory were each run on three plates, CD8 naive on two plates, and CD8 memory on one plate. To estimate repertoire size and how much clonotypes are shared between individuals, the study performed deep sequencing of blood TCR repertoires from five healthy adults. Different laboratories and diverse techniques were used to prepare libraries and sequence TCR repertoires, to increase sequencing depth and limit assay-specific biases. Per donor, leukapheresis produced somewhere between about 0.8 and 9.5 billion PBMCs.

CD8 naive samples were obtained by positive selection for CCR7 among CD45RO-negative cells, yielding a CD45RA+CCR7+ population from which TemRA cells were excluded. The donors were healthy, HIV-negative adults who had no recently reported acute infections or vaccinations. Only Caucasian adults living in Nashville, Tennessee, USA were represented among the donors. Blood was obtained by leukapheresis, after which PBMCs were separated by Ficoll-Histopaque density gradient centrifugation and cryopreserved in liquid nitrogen vapor phase. Analytical flow cytometry was used to check the purity and quantity of every magnetically sorted T cell population. Each sorted fraction had its genomic DNA isolated and then quantified by UV absorbance on a Nanodrop 2000c. Note on this clone: Its antigen remains unidentified. Qualities for individual bases were not recorded, and no much larger clone is one base off.

Findings and caveats that apply to the study as a whole: Pairwise subsampling led to the expectation that sequencing depth would affect the degree of clonotype sharing among donors. Naive subsets generally had larger estimated clonotype richness than memory subsets. Even with the large sequencing depth, rarefaction of the sorted-subset datasets indicated that sequencing was incomplete. Only blood was sampled, and tissue TCR repertoires likely differ from those in blood. Because the study included only a small number of donors, the genetic and exposure-history diversity represented was limited. When several donors were compared, the shared fraction of clonotypes was around 4.6% for naive CD4, approximately 3.5% for naive CD8, 2% to 2.5% for memory CD4, and 0.4% for memory CD8. Higher generation probabilities were observed for clonotypes shared by all four sorted-subset donors than for non-shared clonotypes.

The germline V gene provides CDR1 SNHLY and CDR2 FYNNEI. Trimmed from V: 10 bases; trimmed from J: 4 bases; junction bases lacking a gene match: 13. The CDR3 spans 14 residues, from the cysteine through the phenylalanine. Only the CDR3 part of the read is kept: 42 bases, read in frame from the first base. Using the deep immunoSEQ assay, TCR CDR3 regions were amplified from genomic DNA by multiplex PCR. For each cell subset, the extracted genomic DNA was distributed evenly across all wells of several immunoSEQ 96-well plates, and each plate served as one replicate. For sorted subsets, each replicate PCR was loaded with 150 to 250 ng genomic DNA, equivalent to 30,000 or so T cell genomes. Purified libraries were measured with a Qubit 3.0 fluorometer, size-checked on a Bioanalyzer 2100, and measured again with the KAPA Library Quantification kit. A separate single-read 150-cycle Illumina NextSeq 550 flow cell was used to sequence each immunoSEQ 96-well plate. The authors' pipeline ran thus. Because the immunoSEQ output included only junctional sequences and no quality scores, the filtering could not be the same as the filtering used for full-length reads. To assign V/J genes and CDR3, sequences were annotated against IMGT germline references using PyIR, a Python wrapper for IgBLAST v1.9. Reads with weak V/J assignments (E-value above 1e-6), missing CDR3, stop codons, out-of-frame junctions, or ambiguous translated residues were removed. A V3J clonotype was defined by an identical inferred V gene, J gene, and CDR3 amino acid sequence. The percentage overlap between two repertoires was calculated by dividing the number of shared unique clonotypes by the size of the smaller repertoire. RTK rarefaction, the Chao1 estimator, and Recon v2.1 estimates of unobserved clonotypes were used to assess repertoire richness. Generation probabilities for all TCRbeta clonotypes obtained by the gDNA method from a few donors were computed using OLGA. TCRdb obtained this table from immuneACCESS and retained in-frame rearrangements with V and J assigned. These tables miss some clones; where compared with another copy, unresolved V genes account for less than half of the shortfall, and the remainder is unexplained. V and J calls and clone size are given by that table; D and trimming were obtained from the DNA. The sample yields millions of clones; 90% to 95% were counted once. In total, the top ten clones hold over 1.5% of the sample.

The chain couples TRBV2 to TRBJ2-7; 7 bases in between match TRBD1. The sample consisted of naive CD8+ T cells from PBMCs. In light of the paper, this sample's cell subset or site label describes: CD45RA+CCR7+. The source is a man aged 18 to 35 in good health. Some clones in this sample may be carry-over from other donors' samples. CDR3 reads: CATPGPTGSYEQYF. The nucleotide sequence reads as follows: TGTGCCACACCCGGCCCGACAGGGAGTTACGAGCAGTACTTC.